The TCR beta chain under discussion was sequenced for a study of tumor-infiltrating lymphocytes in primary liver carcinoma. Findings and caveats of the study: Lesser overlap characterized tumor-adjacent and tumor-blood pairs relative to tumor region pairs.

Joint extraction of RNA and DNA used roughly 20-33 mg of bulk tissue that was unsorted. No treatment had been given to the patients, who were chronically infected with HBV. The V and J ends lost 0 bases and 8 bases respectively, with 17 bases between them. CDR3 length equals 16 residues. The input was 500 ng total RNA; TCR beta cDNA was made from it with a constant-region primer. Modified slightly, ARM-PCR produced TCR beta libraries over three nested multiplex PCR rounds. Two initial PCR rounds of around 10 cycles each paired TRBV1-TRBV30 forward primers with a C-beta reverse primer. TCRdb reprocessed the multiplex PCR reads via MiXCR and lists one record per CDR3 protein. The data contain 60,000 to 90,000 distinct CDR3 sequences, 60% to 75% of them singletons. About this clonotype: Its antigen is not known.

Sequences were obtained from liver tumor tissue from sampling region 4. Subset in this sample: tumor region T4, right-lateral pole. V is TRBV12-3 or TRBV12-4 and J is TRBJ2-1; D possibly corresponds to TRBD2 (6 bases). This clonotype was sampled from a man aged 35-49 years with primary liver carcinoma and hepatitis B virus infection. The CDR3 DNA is TGTGCCAGCAGTTTAGCGGGAGGACATAGAGGGTATGAGCAGTTCTTC. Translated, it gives CASSLAGGHRGYEQFF.